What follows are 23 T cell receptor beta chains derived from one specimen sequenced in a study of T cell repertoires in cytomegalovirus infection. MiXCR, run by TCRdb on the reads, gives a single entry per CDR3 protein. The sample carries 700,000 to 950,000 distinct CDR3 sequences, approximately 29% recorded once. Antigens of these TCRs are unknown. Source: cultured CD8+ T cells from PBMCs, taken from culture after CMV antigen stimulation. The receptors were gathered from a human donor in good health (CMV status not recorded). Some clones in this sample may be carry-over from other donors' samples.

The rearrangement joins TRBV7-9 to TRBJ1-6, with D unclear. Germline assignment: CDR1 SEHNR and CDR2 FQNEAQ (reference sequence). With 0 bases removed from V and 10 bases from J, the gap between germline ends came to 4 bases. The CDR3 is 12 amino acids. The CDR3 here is CASSLANSPLHF. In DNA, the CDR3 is TGTGCCAGCAGCTTAGCGAACTCACCCCTCCACTTT.

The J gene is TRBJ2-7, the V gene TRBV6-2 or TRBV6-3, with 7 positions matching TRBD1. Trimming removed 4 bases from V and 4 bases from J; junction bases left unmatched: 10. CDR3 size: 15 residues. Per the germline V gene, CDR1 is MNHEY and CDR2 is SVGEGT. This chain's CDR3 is CASSSVGTVKYEQYV. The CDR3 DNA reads TGTGCCAGCAGTTCCGTGGGGACAGTAAAGTACGAGCAGTACGTC.

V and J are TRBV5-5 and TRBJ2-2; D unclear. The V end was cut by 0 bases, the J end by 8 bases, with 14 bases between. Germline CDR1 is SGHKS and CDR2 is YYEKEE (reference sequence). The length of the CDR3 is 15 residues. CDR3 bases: TGTGCCAGCAGCTTGGAGTCCAGTAAGGCAGGGGAGCTGTTTTTT. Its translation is CASSLESSKAGELFF.

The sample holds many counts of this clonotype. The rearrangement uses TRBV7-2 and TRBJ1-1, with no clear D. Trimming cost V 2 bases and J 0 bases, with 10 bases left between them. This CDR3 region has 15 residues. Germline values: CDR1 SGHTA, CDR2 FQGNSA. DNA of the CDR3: TGTGCCAGCAGCTTATCGGCCAGCATGAACACTGAAGCTTTCTTT. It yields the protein CASSLSASMNTEAFF. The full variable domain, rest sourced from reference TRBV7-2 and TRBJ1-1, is GAGVSQSPSNKVTEKGKDVELRCDPISGHTALYWYRQSLGQGLEFLIYFQGNSAPDKSGLPSDRFSAERTGGSVSTLTIQRTQQEDSAVYLCASSLSASMNTEAFFGQGTRLTVV.

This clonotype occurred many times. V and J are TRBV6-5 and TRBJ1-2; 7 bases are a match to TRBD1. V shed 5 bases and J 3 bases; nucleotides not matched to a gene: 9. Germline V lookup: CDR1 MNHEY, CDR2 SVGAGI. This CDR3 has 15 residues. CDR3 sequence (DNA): TGTGCCAGCAGTGCATTACAGGGGAATCACTATGGCTACACCTTC. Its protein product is CASSALQGNHYGYTF.

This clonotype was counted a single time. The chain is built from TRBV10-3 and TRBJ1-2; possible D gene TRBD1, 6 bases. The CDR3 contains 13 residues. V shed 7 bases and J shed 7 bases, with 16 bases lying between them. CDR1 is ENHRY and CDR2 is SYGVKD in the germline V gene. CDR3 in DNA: TGTGCCATCAAGTGGGACAAAGCCGGTGGCTACACCTTC. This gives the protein CAIKWDKAGGYTF.

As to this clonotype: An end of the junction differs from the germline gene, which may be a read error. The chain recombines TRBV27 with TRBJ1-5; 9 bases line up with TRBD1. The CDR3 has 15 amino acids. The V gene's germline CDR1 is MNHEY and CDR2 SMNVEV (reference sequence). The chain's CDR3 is CTSSTGTGSGQPQHF. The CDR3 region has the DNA TGTACCAGCAGTACCGGGACAGGGTCGGGTCAGCCCCAGCATTTT.

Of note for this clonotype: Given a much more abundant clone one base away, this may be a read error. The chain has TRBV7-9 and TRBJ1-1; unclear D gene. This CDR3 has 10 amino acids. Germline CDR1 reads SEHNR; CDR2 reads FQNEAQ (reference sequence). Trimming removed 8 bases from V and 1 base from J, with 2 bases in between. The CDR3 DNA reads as TGTGCCAGCGCGAACACTGAAGCTTTCTTT. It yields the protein CASANTEAFF. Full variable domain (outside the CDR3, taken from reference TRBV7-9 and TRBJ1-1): DTGVSQNPRHKITKRGQNVTFRCDPISEHNRLYWYRQTLGQGPEFLTYFQNEAQLEKSRLLSDRFSAERPKGSFSTLEIQRTEQGDSAMYLCASANTEAFFGQGTRLTVV.

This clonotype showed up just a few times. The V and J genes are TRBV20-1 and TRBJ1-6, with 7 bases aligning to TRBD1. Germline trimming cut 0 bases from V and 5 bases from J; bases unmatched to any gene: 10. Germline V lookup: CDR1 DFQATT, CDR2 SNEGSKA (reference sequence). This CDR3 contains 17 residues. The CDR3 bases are TGCAGTGCTAGAGACCCCACCGCCGGGACAGATAATTCACCCCTCCACTTT. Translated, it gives CSARDPTAGTDNSPLHF.

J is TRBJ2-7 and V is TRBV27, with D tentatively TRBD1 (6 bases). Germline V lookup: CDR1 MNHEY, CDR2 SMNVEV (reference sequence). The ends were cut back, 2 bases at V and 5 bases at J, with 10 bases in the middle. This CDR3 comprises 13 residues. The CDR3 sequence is CASSLNRVDEQYF. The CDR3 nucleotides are TGTGCCAGCAGTTTAAACAGGGTGGACGAGCAGTACTTC.

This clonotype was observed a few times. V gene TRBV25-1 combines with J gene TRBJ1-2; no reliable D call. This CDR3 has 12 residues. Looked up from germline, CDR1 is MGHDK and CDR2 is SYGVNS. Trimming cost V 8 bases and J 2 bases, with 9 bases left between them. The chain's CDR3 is CASHRGNYGYTF. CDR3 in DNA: TGTGCCAGCCACAGAGGCAACTATGGCTACACCTTC.

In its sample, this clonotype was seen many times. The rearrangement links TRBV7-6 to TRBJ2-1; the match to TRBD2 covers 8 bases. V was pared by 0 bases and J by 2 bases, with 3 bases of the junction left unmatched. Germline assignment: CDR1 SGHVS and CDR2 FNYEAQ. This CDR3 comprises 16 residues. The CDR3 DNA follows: TGTGCCAGCAGCTTAGCCGGAGCGGGGGCCTACAATGAGCAGTTCTTC. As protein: CASSLAGAGAYNEQFF.

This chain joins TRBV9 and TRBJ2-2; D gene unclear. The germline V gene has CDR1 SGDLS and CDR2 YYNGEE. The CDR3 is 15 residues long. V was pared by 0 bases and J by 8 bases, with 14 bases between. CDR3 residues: CASSVVGPGQGELFF. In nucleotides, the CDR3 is TGTGCCAGCAGCGTAGTAGGGCCAGGCCAAGGGGAGCTGTTTTTT.

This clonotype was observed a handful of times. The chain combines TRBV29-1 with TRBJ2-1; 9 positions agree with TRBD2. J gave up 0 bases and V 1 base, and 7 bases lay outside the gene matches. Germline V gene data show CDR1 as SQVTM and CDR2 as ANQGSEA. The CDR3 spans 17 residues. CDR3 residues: CSVEGLAGISSYNEQFF. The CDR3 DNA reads TGCAGCGTTGAAGGGCTAGCGGGGATCAGCTCCTACAATGAGCAGTTCTTC.

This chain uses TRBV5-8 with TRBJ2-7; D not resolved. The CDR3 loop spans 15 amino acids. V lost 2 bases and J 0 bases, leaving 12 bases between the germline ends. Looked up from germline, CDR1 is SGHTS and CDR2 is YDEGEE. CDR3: CASSFRIIGSYEQYV. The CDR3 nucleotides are TGTGCCAGCAGCTTTAGGATTATCGGCTCCTACGAGCAGTACGTC.

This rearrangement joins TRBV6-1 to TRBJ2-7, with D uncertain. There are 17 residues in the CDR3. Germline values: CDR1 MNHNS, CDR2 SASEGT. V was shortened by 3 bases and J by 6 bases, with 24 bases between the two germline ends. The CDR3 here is CASSEVSSRLIPIEQYV. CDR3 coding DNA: TGTGCCAGCAGTGAGGTCTCTTCCAGGTTAATCCCAATCGAGCAGTACGTC.

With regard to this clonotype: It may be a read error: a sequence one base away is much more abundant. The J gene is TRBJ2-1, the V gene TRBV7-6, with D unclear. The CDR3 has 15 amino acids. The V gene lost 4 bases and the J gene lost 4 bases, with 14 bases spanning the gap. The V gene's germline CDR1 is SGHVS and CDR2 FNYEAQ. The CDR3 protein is CASSSFAVRYNEQFF. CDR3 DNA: TGTGCCAGCAGCTCATTTGCCGTGCGGTACAATGAGCAGTTCTTC.

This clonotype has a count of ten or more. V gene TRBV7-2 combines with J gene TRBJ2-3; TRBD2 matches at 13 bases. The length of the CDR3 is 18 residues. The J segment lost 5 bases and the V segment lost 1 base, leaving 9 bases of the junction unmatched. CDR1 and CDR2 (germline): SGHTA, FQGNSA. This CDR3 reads CASSLDWKLAGGLDTQYF. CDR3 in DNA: TGTGCCAGCAGCTTAGATTGGAAACTAGCGGGGGGGTTAGATACGCAGTATTTT. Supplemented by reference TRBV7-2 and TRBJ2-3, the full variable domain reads GAGVSQSPSNKVTEKGKDVELRCDPISGHTALYWYRQSLGQGLEFLIYFQGNSAPDKSGLPSDRFSAERTGGSVSTLTIQRTQQEDSAVYLCASSLDWKLAGGLDTQYFGPGTRLTVL.

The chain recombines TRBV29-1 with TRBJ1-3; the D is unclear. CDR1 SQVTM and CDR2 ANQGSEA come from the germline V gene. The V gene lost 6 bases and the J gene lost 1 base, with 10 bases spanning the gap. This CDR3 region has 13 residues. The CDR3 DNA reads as TGCAGCGTCGCCCCGGTATCTGGAAACACCATATATTTT. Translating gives CSVAPVSGNTIYF.

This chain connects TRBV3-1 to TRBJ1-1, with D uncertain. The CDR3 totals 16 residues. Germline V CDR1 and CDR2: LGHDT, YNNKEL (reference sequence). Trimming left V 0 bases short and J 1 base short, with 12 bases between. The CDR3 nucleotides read TGTGCCAGCAGCCAAGATGTACAGACGGGGAACACTGAAGCTTTCTTT. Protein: CASSQDVQTGNTEAFF.

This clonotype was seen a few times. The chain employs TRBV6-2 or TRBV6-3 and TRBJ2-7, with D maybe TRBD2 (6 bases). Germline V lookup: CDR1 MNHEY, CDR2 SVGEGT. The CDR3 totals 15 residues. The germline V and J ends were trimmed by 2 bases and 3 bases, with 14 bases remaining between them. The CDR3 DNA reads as TGTGCCAGCAGTTACAATAGGCGGGAAGGCTACGAGCAGTACGTC. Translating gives CASSYNRREGYEQYV.

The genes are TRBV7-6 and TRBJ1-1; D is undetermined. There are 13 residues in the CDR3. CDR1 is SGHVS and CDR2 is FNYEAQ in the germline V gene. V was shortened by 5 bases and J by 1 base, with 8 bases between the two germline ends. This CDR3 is CASSKTGNTEAFF. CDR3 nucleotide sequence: TGTGCCAGCAGCAAGACGGGGAACACTGAAGCTTTCTTT. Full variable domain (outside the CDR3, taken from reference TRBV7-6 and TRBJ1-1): GAGVSQSPRYKVTKRGQDVALRCDPISGHVSLYWYRQALGQGPEFLTYFNYEAQQDKSGLPNDRFSAERPEGSISTLTIQRTEQRDSAMYRCASSKTGNTEAFFGQGTRLTVV.

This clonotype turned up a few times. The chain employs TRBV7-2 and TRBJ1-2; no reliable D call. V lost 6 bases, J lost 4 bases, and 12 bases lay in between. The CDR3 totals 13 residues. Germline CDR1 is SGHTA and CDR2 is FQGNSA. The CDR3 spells CASSPGLIYGYTF. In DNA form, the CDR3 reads TGTGCCAGCAGTCCGGGCCTGATCTATGGCTACACCTTC.